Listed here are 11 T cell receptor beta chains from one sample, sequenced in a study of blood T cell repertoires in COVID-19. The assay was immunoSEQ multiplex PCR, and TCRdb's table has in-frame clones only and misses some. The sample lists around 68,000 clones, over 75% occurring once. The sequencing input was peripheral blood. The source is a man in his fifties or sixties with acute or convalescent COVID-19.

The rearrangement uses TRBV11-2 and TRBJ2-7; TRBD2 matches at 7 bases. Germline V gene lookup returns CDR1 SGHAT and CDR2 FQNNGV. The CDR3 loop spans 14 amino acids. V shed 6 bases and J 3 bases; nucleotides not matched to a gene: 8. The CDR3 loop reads CASSFPGLHYEQYF. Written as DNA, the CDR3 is TGTGCCAGCAGTTTTCCGGGACTACACTACGAGCAGTACTTC.

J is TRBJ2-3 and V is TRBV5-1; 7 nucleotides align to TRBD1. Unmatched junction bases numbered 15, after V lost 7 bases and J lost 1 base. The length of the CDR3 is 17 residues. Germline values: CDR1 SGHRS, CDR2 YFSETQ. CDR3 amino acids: CASSALQGMGGTDTQYF. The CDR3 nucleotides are TGCGCCAGCTCAGCCTTACAGGGGATGGGGGGCACAGATACGCAGTATTTT.

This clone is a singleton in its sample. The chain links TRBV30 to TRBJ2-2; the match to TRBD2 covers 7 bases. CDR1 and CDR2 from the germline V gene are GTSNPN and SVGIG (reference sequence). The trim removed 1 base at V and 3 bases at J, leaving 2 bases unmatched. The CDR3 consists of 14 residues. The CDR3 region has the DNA TGTGCCTGGAGTGGACTAGCTCACACCGGGGAGCTGTTTTTT. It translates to CAWSGLAHTGELFF.

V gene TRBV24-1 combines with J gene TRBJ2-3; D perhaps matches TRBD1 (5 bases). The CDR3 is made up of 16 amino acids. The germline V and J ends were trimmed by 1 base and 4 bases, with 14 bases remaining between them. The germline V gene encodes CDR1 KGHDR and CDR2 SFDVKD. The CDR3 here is CATSDFGRGTADTQYF. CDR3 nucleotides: TGTGCCACCAGTGATTTCGGAAGGGGCACGGCAGATACGCAGTATTTT.

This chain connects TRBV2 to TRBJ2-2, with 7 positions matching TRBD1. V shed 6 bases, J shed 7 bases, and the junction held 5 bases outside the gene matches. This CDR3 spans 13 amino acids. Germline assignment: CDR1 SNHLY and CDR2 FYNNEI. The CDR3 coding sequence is TGTGCCAGCAGGCCACAGGGGTACGGGGAGCTGTTTTTT. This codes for CASRPQGYGELFF.

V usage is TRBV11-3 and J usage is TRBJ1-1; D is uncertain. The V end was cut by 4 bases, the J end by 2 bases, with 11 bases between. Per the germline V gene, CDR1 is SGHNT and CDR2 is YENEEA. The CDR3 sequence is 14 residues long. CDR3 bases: TGTGCCAGCAGCTCTGGTGGAGGAAACACTGAAGCTTTCTTT. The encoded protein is CASSSGGGNTEAFF.

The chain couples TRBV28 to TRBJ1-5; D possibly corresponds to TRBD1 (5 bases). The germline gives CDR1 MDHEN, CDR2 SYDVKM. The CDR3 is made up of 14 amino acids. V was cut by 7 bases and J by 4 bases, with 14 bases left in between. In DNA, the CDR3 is TGTGCCAGCAAGATCCGGGGGACGAATCAGCCCCAGCATTTT. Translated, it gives CASKIRGTNQPQHF. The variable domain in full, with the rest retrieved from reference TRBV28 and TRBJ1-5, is DVKVTQSSRYLVKRTGEKVFLECVQDMDHENMFWYRQDPGLGLRLIYFSYDVKMKEKGDIPEGYSVSREKKERFSLILESASTNQTSMYLCASKIRGTNQPQHFGDGTRLSIL.

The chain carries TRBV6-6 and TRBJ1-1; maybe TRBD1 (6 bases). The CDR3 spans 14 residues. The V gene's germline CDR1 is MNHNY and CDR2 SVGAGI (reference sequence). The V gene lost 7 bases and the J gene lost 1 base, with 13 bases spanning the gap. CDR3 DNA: TGTGCCAGCATTTCCTGGGGGCCGAACACTGAAGCTTTCTTT. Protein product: CASISWGPNTEAFF.

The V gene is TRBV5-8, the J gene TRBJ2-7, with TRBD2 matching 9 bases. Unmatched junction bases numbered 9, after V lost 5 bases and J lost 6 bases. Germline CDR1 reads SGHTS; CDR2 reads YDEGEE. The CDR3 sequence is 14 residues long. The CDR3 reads CASRGGLARSEQYV. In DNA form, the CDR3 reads TGTGCCAGCAGGGGGGGACTAGCCAGATCCGAGCAGTACGTC.

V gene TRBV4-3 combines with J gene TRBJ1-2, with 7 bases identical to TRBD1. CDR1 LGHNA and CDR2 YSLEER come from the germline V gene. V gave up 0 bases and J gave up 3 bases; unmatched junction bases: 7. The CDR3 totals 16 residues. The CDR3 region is CASSQEPQGVYYGYTF. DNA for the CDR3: TGCGCCAGCAGCCAAGAACCCCAGGGGGTCTACTATGGCTACACCTTC.

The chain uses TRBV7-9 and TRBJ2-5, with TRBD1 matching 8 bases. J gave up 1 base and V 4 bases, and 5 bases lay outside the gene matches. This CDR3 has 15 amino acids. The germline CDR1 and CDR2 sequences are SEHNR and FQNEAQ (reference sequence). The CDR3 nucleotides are TGTGCCAGCAGCTACGGACAGGGACCCCAAGAGACCCAGTACTTC. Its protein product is CASSYGQGPQETQYF. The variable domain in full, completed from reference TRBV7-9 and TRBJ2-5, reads DTGVSQNPRHKITKRGQNVTFRCDPISEHNRLYWYRQTLGQGPEFLTYFQNEAQLEKSRLLSDRFSAERPKGSFSTLEIQRTEQGDSAMYLCASSYGQGPQETQYFGPGTRLLVL.